These 25 T cell receptor beta chains share one sample of origin, sequenced in a study of blood T cell repertoires in COVID-19. Method: immunoSEQ multiplex PCR; TCRdb's copy keeps in-frame clones and lacks some. The table records approximately 300,000 clones, 70% to 90% of them present only once. Sequencing was done on a sample of peripheral blood. The receptors stem from a woman aged 50 to 60 with active or convalescent COVID-19.

V usage is TRBV28 and J usage is TRBJ1-4; D unresolved. This CDR3 region has 15 residues. CDR1 is MDHEN, CDR2 SYDVKM, per germline. Trimming cost V 3 bases and J 2 bases, with 10 bases left between them. In DNA form, the CDR3 reads TGTGCCAGCAGTTTTACGGGTCGGACTAATGAAAAACTGTTTTTT. Protein sequence: CASSFTGRTNEKLFF.

The genes are TRBV18 and TRBJ2-7; 8 bases are shared with TRBD2. The CDR3 sequence is 17 residues long. Germline V lookup: CDR1 KGHSH, CDR2 LQKENI. V lost 6 bases, J lost 0 bases, and 13 bases stayed unmatched. In DNA, the CDR3 is TGTGCCAGCTCCGGGAGGGGCCTAGCTACGCCCTCCTACGAGCAGTACTTC. This encodes CASSGRGLATPSYEQYF.

This chain joins TRBV5-1 and TRBJ2-1; perhaps TRBD1 as D (5 bases). CDR1 is SGHRS and CDR2 is YFSETQ in the germline V gene. V was pared by 0 bases and J by 5 bases, with 12 bases between. CDR3 length: 15 residues. The CDR3 loop is CASSLDTGQHNEQFF. The CDR3 DNA reads as TGCGCCAGCAGCTTGGATACAGGCCAACACAATGAGCAGTTCTTC.

The rearrangement joins TRBV7-9 to TRBJ1-6; TRBD1 aligns across 7 bases. Germline assignment: CDR1 SEHNR and CDR2 FQNEAQ (reference sequence). The V segment lost 3 bases and the J segment 10 bases; nucleotides outside the gene matches: 12. The CDR3 is made up of 16 amino acids. CDR3 in amino acids: CASSFDRVELASPLHF. In DNA form, the CDR3 reads TGTGCCAGCAGCTTCGACAGGGTAGAGTTGGCGTCACCCCTCCACTTT.

In this sample, this clone turned up once. The chain links TRBV5-1 to TRBJ2-7; 11 bases agree with TRBD2. The CDR3 spans 16 residues. Germline lookup yields CDR1 SGHRS and CDR2 YFSETQ. The trim removed 0 bases at V and 0 bases at J, leaving 2 bases unmatched. The CDR3 sequence is CASSLGLAGYSYEQYF. The CDR3 bases are TGCGCCAGCAGCTTGGGACTAGCGGGGTACTCCTACGAGCAGTACTTC.

The chain recombines TRBV11-2 with TRBJ2-3, with unresolved D. Germline V gene sequence: CDR1 SGHAT, CDR2 FQNNGV. The CDR3 is 14 amino acids. V lost 1 base to trimming and J lost 7 bases, with 12 bases between them. The CDR3 reads CASSLGLTRNTQYF. CDR3 coding DNA: TGTGCCAGCAGCTTAGGGCTGACTCGGAATACGCAGTATTTT.

The CDR3 loop is CASSQGQGAFGEAFF. In DNA form, the CDR3 reads TGCGCCAGCAGCCAGGGACAGGGGGCGTTTGGTGAAGCTTTCTTT. V and J are TRBV5-1 and TRBJ1-1; 12 bases line up with TRBD1. V lost 4 bases to trimming and J lost 7 bases; unmatched junction nucleotides: 8. This CDR3 region has 15 residues. Germline assignment: CDR1 SGHRS and CDR2 YFSETQ.

The V and J genes are TRBV13 and TRBJ2-7; 9 nucleotides line up with TRBD1. Germline-derived CDR1 and CDR2 are PRHDT and FYEKMQ (reference sequence). The CDR3 has 15 residues. V gave up 3 bases and J gave up 0 bases; unmatched junction bases: 3. Written as DNA, the CDR3 is TGTGCCAGCAGCTTGCCGGGACAGGGCTCCTACGAGCAGTACTTC. It is translated as CASSLPGQGSYEQYF.

The CDR3 sequence is CASSWGRRVDTQYF. The CDR3 DNA sequence: TGCGCCAGCAGCTGGGGGCGCAGAGTAGATACGCAGTATTTT. This chain joins TRBV5-1 and TRBJ2-3; possible D gene TRBD1, 6 bases. Germline V CDR1 and CDR2: SGHRS, YFSETQ. The CDR3 consists of 14 residues. V lost 3 bases, J lost 5 bases, and 13 bases lay in between.

Of note for this clone: Other nucleotide sequences from this sample produce the same CDR3. The gene calls are TRBV10-3 and TRBJ1-1; 7 positions agree with TRBD1. The V and J ends lost 7 bases and 1 base, in that order; junction bases with no gene match: 3. The CDR3 is 13 residues long. The germline CDR1 and CDR2 sequences are ENHRY and SYGVKD. The CDR3 loop is CAITGTENTEAFF. DNA for the CDR3: TGTGCCATCACGGGGACAGAGAACACTGAAGCTTTCTTT.

The chain uses TRBV2 and TRBJ1-5; 7 bases line up with TRBD1. V was pared by 1 base and J by 11 bases, with 2 bases of the junction left unmatched. Germline V gives CDR1 SNHLY, CDR2 FYNNEI. The CDR3 runs 12 residues. The CDR3, as DNA: TGTGCCAGCAGTGAAGACCAGGGGGCCCAGCATTTT. Translated, it gives CASSEDQGAQHF.

This clone has a handful of counts. The V and J genes are TRBV7-3 and TRBJ1-1, with a possible D match to TRBD1 (6 bases). V was clipped by 8 bases and J by 5 bases, with 18 bases between them. The CDR3 runs to 14 residues. Germline V gives CDR1 SGHTA, CDR2 FQGTGA. The CDR3 region has the DNA TGTGCCAGCGCAGTTGGGGGGGCTCGGACTGAAGCTTTCTTT. As protein: CASAVGGARTEAFF.

In this sample, this clone turned up once. The DNA for the CDR3 is TGTGCCAGCAGCCAAGGAGGGTTCGGCCTTGCGACTAATGAAAAACTGTTTTTT. Its translation is CASSQGGFGLATNEKLFF. The chain couples TRBV14 to TRBJ1-4; D is ambiguous. Germline assignment: CDR1 SGHDN and CDR2 FVKESK. The CDR3 totals 18 residues. V lost 1 base, J lost 2 bases, and 17 bases lay in between. Combining the CDR3 with reference TRBV14 and TRBJ1-4 gives the whole variable domain EAGVTQFPSHSVIEKGQTVTLRCDPISGHDNLYWYRRVMGKEIKFLLHFVKESKQDESGMPNNRFLAERTGGTYSTLKVQPAELEDSGVYFCASSQGGFGLATNEKLFFGSGTQLSVL.

The chain's CDR3 is CASSPDWGQYSPLHF. The DNA of the CDR3 is TGTGCCAGCAGTCCCGACTGGGGGCAGTATTCACCCCTCCACTTT. V usage is TRBV6-5 and J usage is TRBJ1-6; a weak D match, TRBD1 (6 bases). This CDR3 spans 15 amino acids. Germline assignment: CDR1 MNHEY and CDR2 SVGAGI. V dropped 5 bases and J dropped 8 bases, with 16 bases sitting between them.

V and J are TRBV13 and TRBJ1-1; weak D call: TRBD1 (5 bases). The CDR3 length is 14 residues. Between the trimmed V and J ends, which lost 3 bases and 8 bases, there was a span of 16 bases. Germline loops: CDR1 PRHDT, CDR2 FYEKMQ (reference sequence). DNA of the CDR3: TGTGCCAGCAGCTTCAGGGTGGGGTTTAGAGAAGCTTTCTTT. It is translated as CASSFRVGFREAFF.

V and J are TRBV28 and TRBJ2-3; D may be TRBD1 (6 bases). CDR3 length equals 12 residues. V gave up 6 bases and J gave up 7 bases, with 11 bases separating them. The germline V gene encodes CDR1 MDHEN and CDR2 SYDVKM. The CDR3 region has the DNA TGTGCCAGCAGCCCTCAGGGGAATACGCAGTATTTT. It encodes CASSPQGNTQYF.

The chain combines TRBV28 with TRBJ1-2; D is uncertain. This CDR3 is 14 amino acids long. Trimming cost V 7 bases and J 2 bases, with 14 bases left between them. Per the germline V gene, CDR1 is MDHEN and CDR2 is SYDVKM. CDR3 in DNA: TGTGCCAGCACCCTCGCAGGAAGAAACTATGGCTACACCTTC. Residues: CASTLAGRNYGYTF.

The chain has TRBV5-4 and TRBJ2-1; TRBD1 matches at 9 bases. The CDR3 spans 16 residues. CDR1 is SGHNT, CDR2 YYREEE, per germline (reference sequence). The V segment lost 0 bases and the J segment 5 bases; nucleotides outside the gene matches: 6. This CDR3 is CASSLDRDRANNEQFF. The CDR3, as DNA: TGTGCCAGCAGCTTGGACCGGGACAGGGCCAACAATGAGCAGTTCTTC. Using reference TRBV5-4 and TRBJ2-1 for the parts outside the CDR3, the full variable domain is ETGVTQSPTHLIKTRGQQVTLRCSSQSGHNTVSWYQQALGQGPQFIFQYYREEENGRGNFPPRFSGLQFPNYSSELNVNALELDDSALYLCASSLDRDRANNEQFFGPGTRLTVL.

This clone has only a few counts. The chain has TRBV27 and TRBJ2-1, with D possibly TRBD2 on 7 matching bases. Germline V gives CDR1 MNHEY, CDR2 SMNVEV (reference sequence). Trimming stripped 1 base from V and 8 bases from J, with 12 bases between. This CDR3 contains 14 residues. CDR3 bases: TGTGCCAGCAGTTTATTCGAGGGGGGGGATGAGCAGTTCTTC. It codes for CASSLFEGGDEQFF.

The V call is TRBV6-2 or TRBV6-3, the J call TRBJ2-1; D is perhaps TRBD1 (6 bases). This CDR3 has 15 amino acids. V lost 2 bases and J lost 7, with 15 bases in between. The germline V gene has CDR1 MNHEY and CDR2 SVGEGT. CDR3 DNA: TGTGCCAGCAGTTACACCAGGGGCGGTGATAATGAGCAGTTCTTC. As protein: CASSYTRGGDNEQFF.

The chain carries TRBV30 and TRBJ1-2; 9 bases agree with TRBD1. Germline V gene sequence: CDR1 GTSNPN, CDR2 SVGIG (reference sequence). This CDR3 is 13 amino acids long. Losses at the gene ends were 4 bases for V and 4 bases for J; bases not matched to a gene: 4. CDR3 loop: CAWIRQGGYGYTF. The DNA of the CDR3 is TGTGCCTGGATCCGACAGGGGGGCTATGGCTACACCTTC.

The V gene is TRBV3-1 (or the pseudogene TRBV3-2), the J gene TRBJ1-2; D gene uncertain. The CDR3 runs to 13 residues. Germline CDR1 reads LGHDT; CDR2 reads YNNKEL (reference sequence). Trimming took off 1 base at V and 8 bases at J, with 11 bases between the two ends. DNA for the CDR3: TGTGCCAGCAGCCAAGCTGGAATCAGGGGCTACACCTTC. Translation: CASSQAGIRGYTF.

This chain joins TRBV5-4 and TRBJ1-1; D possibly corresponds to TRBD1 (5 bases). The germline gives CDR1 SGHNT, CDR2 YYREEE (reference sequence). The V and J ends lost 1 base and 4 bases respectively, with 11 bases between them. The CDR3 consists of 14 residues. The CDR3, as DNA: TGTGCCAGCAGCTTGCCAGGGAAAGTCACTGAAGCTTTCTTT. Translating gives CASSLPGKVTEAFF. The variable domain in full, with the rest retrieved from reference TRBV5-4 and TRBJ1-1, is ETGVTQSPTHLIKTRGQQVTLRCSSQSGHNTVSWYQQALGQGPQFIFQYYREEENGRGNFPPRFSGLQFPNYSSELNVNALELDDSALYLCASSLPGKVTEAFFGQGTRLTVV.

The chain has TRBV11-2 and TRBJ2-1, with 11 bases matching TRBD2. V trimming: 5 bases; J trimming: 4 bases; junction bases outside the gene matches: 4. The CDR3 covers 15 residues. From germline, CDR1 is SGHAT and CDR2 FQNNGV. The CDR3 loop is CASSLRTSGYNEQFF. Written as DNA, the CDR3 is TGTGCCAGCAGCCTCCGGACTAGCGGGTACAATGAGCAGTTCTTC.

The chain uses TRBV4-1 and TRBJ1-5; TRBD1 is a possible D gene (5 bases). Trimming removed 4 bases from V and 6 bases from J, with 10 bases in between. The CDR3 has 13 residues. Looked up from germline, CDR1 is MGHRA and CDR2 is YSYEKL. The CDR3 bases are TGCGCCAGCAGCCTCCTGGGGGGTCAGCCCCAGCATTTT. Translation: CASSLLGGQPQHF.